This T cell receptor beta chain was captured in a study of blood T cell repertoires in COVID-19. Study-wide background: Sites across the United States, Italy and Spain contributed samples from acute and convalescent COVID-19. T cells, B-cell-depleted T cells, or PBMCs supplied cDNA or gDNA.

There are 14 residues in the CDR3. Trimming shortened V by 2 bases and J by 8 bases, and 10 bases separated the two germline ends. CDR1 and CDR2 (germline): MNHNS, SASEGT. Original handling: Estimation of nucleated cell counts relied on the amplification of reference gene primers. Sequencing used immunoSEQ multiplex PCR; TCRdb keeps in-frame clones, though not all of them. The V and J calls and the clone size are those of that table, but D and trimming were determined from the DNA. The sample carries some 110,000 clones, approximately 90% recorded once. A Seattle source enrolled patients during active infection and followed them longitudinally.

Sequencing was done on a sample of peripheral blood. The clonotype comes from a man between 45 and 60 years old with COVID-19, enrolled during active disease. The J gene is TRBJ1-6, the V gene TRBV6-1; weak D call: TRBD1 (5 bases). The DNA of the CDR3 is TGTGCCAGCAGTGAAAGGGGTTTGGATTCACCCCTCCACTTT. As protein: CASSERGLDSPLHF.